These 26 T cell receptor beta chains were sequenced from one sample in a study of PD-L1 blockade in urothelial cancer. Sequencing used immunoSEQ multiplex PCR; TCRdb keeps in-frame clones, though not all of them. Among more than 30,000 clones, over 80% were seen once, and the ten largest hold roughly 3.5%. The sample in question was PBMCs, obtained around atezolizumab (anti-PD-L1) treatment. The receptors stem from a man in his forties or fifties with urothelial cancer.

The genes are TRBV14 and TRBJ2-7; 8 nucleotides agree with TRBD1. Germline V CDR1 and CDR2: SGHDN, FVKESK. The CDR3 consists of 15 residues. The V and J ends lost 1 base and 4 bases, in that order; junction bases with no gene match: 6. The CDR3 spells CASSQARDRRYEQYF. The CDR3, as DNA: TGTGCCAGCAGCCAAGCTCGGGACAGGCGTTACGAGCAGTACTTC. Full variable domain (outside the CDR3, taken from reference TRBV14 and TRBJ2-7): EAGVTQFPSHSVIEKGQTVTLRCDPISGHDNLYWYRRVMGKEIKFLLHFVKESKQDESGMPNNRFLAERTGGTYSTLKVQPAELEDSGVYFCASSQARDRRYEQYFGPGTRLTVT.

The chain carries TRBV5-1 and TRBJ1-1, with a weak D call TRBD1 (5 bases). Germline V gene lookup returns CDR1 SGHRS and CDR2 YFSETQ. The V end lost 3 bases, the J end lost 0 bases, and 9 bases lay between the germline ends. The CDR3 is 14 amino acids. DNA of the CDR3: TGCGCCAGCAGCTCGACAGCCATGAACACTGAAGCTTTCTTT. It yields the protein CASSSTAMNTEAFF. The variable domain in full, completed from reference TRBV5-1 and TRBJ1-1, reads KAGVTQTPRYLIKTRGQQVTLSCSPISGHRSVSWYQQTPGQGLQFLFEYFSETQRNKGNFPGRFSGRQFSNSRSEMNVSTLELGDSALYLCASSSTAMNTEAFFGQGTRLTVV.

The CDR3 DNA reads TGTGCCAGCAGTGAACTGGACAGGGACTCAGATACGCAGTATTTT. Amino acids: CASSELDRDSDTQYF. The rearrangement joins TRBV6-1 to TRBJ2-3, with 8 bases lining up with TRBD1. This CDR3 spans 15 amino acids. CDR1 is MNHNS, CDR2 SASEGT, per germline. Trimming at V came to 2 bases and at J to 4 bases, leaving 5 bases not matched to a gene.

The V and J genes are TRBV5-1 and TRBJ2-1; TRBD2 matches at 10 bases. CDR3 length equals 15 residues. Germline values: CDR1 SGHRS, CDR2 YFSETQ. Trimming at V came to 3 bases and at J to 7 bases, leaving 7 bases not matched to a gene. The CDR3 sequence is CASSSERGGLNEQFF. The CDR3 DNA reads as TGCGCCAGCAGCTCCGAGCGGGGGGGCCTAAATGAGCAGTTCTTC.

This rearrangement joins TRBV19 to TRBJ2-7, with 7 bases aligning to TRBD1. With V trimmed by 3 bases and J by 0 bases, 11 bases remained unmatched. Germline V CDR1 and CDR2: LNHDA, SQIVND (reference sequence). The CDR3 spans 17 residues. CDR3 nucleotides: TGTGCCAGTAGTATCCAAGGACAGGCCGTTTCCTCCTACGAGCAGTACTTC. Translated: CASSIQGQAVSSYEQYF. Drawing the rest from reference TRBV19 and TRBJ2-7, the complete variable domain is DGGITQSPKYLFRKEGQNVTLSCEQNLNHDAMYWYRQDPGQGLRLIYYSQIVNDFQKGDIAEGYSVSREKKESFPLTVTSAQKNPTAFYLCASSIQGQAVSSYEQYFGPGTRLTVT.

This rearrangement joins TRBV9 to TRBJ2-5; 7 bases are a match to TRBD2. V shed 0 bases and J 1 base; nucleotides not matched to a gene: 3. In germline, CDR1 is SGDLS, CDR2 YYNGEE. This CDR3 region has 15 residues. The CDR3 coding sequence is TGTGCCAGCAGCGTAGACGGGAGGCGCCAAGAGACCCAGTACTTC. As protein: CASSVDGRRQETQYF.

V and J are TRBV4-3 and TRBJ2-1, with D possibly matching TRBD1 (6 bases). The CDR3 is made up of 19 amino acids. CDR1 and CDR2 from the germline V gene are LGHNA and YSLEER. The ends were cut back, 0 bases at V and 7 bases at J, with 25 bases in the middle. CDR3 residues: CASSQEPRGAVAPQNEQFF. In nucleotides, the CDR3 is TGCGCCAGCAGCCAAGAACCCAGGGGCGCAGTGGCCCCACAAAATGAGCAGTTCTTC.

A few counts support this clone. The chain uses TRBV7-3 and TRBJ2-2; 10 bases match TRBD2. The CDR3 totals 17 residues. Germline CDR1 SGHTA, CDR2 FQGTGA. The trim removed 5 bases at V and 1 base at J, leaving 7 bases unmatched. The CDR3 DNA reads TGTGCCAGCAGCCCTAGGACTAGCGGCGTGAACACCGGGGAGCTGTTTTTT. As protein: CASSPRTSGVNTGELFF.

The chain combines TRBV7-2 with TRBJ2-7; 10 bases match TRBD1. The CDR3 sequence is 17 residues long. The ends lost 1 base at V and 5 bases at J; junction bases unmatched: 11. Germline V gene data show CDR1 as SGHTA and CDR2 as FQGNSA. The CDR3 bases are TGTGCCAGCAGCTTAGGTGGATTCCGGGACAGGGGCCACGAGCAGTACTTC. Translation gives CASSLGGFRDRGHEQYF.

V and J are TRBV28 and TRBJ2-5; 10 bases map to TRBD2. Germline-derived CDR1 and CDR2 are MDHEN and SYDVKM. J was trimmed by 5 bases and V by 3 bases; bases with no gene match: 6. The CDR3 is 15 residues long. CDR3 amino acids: CASSLASGRGETQYF. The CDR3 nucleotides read TGTGCCAGCAGTTTGGCTAGCGGGAGAGGCGAGACCCAGTACTTC.

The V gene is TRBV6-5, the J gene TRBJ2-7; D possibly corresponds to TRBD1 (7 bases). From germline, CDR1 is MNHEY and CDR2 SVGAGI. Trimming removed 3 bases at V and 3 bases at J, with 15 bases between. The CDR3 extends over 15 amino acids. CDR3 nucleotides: TGTGCCAGCAGTTATGCGGGACAGTCTTTCTACGAGCAGTACTTC. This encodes CASSYAGQSFYEQYF.

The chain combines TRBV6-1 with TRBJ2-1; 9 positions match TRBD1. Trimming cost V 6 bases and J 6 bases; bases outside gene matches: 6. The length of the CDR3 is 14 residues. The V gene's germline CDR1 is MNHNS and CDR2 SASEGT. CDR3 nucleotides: TGTGCCAGCAGGGAGACAGGGGGTGTCAATGAGCAGTTCTTC. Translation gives CASRETGGVNEQFF.

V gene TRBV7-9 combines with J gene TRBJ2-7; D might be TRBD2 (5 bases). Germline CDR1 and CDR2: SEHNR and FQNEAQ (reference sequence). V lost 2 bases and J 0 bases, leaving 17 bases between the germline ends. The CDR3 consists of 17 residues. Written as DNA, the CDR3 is TGTGCCAGCAGCTTATTTCCCGGGGAGAAAAGCTCCTACGAGCAGTACTTC. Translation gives CASSLFPGEKSSYEQYF.

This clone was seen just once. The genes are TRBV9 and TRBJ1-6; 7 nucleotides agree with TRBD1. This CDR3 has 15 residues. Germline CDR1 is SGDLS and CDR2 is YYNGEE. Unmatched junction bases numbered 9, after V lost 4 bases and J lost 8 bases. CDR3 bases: TGTGCCAGCAGCCCAAGGGGGCAGTGGGATTCACCCCTCCACTTT. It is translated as CASSPRGQWDSPLHF.

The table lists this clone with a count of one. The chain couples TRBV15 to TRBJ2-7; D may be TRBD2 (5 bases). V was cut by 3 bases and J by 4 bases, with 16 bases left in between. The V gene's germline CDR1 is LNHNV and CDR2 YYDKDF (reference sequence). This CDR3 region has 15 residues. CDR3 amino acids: CATSRGSGSSYEQYF. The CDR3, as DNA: TGTGCCACCAGCAGGGGAAGCGGTTCCTCTTACGAGCAGTACTTC.

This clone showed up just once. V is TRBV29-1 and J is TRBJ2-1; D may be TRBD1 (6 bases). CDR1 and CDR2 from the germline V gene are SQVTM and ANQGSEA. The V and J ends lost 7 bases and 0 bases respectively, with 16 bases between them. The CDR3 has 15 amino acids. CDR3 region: CSAASGVISYNEQFF. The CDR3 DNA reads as TGCAGCGCTGCGTCAGGGGTCATCTCCTACAATGAGCAGTTCTTC.

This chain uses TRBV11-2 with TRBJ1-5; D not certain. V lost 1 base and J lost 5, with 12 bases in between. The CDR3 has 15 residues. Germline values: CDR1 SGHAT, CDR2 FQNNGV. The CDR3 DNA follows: TGTGCCAGCAGCTTAGGCCCGGTGTCCGATCAGCCCCAGCATTTT. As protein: CASSLGPVSDQPQHF. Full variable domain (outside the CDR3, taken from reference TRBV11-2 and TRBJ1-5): EAGVAQSPRYKIIEKRQSVAFWCNPISGHATLYWYQQILGQGPKLLIQFQNNGVVDDSQLPKDRFSAERLKGVDSTLKIQPAKLEDSAVYLCASSLGPVSDQPQHFGDGTRLSIL.

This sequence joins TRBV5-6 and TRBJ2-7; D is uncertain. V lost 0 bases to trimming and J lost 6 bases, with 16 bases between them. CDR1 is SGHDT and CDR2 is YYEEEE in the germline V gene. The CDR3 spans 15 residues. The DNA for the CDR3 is TGTGCCAGCAGCTTGGCCAGCAGAGGTTCCAGCGAGCAGTACTTC. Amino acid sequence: CASSLASRGSSEQYF.

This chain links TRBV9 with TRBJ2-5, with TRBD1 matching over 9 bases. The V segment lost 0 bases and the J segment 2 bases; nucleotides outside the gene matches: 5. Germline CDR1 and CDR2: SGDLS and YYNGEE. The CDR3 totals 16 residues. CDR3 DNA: TGTGCCAGCAGCGTAGGGGGACAGGGCTCACAAGAGACCCAGTACTTC. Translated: CASSVGGQGSQETQYF.

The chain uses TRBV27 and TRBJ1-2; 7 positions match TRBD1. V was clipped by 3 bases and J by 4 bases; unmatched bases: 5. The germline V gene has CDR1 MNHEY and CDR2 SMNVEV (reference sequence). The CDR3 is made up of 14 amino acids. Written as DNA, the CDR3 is TGTGCCAGCAGTTTGAGACAGGGTTCCTATGGCTACACCTTC. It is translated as CASSLRQGSYGYTF.

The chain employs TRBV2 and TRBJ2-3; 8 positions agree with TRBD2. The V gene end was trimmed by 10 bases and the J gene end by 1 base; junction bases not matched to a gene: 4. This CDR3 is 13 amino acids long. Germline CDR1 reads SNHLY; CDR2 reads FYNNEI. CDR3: CATGLAGTDTQYF. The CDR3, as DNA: TGTGCCACCGGACTAGCAGGCACAGATACGCAGTATTTT.

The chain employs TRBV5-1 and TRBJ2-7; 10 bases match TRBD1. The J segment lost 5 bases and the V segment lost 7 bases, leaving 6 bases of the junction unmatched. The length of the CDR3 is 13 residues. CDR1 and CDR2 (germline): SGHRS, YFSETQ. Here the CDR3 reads CASFMTGGHEQYF. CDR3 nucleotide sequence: TGCGCCAGCTTTATGACAGGGGGCCACGAGCAGTACTTC.

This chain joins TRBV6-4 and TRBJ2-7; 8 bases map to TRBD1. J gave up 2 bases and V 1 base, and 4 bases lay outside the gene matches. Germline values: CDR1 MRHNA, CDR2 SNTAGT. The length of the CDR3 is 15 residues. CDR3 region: CASSDCRDRPYEQYF. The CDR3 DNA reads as TGTGCCAGCAGTGACTGCCGGGACAGGCCCTACGAGCAGTACTTC.

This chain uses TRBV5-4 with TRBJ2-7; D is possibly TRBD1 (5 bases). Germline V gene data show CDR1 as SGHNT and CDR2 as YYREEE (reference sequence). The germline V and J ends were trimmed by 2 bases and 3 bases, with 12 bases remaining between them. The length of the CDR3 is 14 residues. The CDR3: CASSLGRVNYEQYF. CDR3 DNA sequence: TGTGCCAGCAGCTTAGGCAGGGTGAACTACGAGCAGTACTTC. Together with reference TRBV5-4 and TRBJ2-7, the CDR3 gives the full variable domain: ETGVTQSPTHLIKTRGQQVTLRCSSQSGHNTVSWYQQALGQGPQFIFQYYREEENGRGNFPPRFSGLQFPNYSSELNVNALELDDSALYLCASSLGRVNYEQYFGPGTRLTVT.

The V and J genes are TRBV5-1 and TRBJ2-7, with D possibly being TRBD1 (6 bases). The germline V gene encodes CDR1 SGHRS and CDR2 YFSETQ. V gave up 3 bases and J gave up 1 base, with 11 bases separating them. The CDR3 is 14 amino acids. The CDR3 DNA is TGCGCCAGCAGCTCACAAGGACAGTCCTACGAGCAGTACTTC. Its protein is CASSSQGQSYEQYF.

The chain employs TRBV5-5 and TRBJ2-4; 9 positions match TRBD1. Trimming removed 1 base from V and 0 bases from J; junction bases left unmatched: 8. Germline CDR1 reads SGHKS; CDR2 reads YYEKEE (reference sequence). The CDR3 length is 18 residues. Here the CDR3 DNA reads TGTGCCAGCAGCTTGCGGGACAGGGTAACCATAGCCAAAAACATTCAGTACTTC. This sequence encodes CASSLRDRVTIAKNIQYF. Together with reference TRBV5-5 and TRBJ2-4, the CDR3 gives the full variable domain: DAGVTQSPTHLIKTRGQQVTLRCSPISGHKSVSWYQQVLGQGPQFIFQYYEKEERGRGNFPDRFSARQFPNYSSELNVNALLLGDSALYLCASSLRDRVTIAKNIQYFGAGTRLSVL.